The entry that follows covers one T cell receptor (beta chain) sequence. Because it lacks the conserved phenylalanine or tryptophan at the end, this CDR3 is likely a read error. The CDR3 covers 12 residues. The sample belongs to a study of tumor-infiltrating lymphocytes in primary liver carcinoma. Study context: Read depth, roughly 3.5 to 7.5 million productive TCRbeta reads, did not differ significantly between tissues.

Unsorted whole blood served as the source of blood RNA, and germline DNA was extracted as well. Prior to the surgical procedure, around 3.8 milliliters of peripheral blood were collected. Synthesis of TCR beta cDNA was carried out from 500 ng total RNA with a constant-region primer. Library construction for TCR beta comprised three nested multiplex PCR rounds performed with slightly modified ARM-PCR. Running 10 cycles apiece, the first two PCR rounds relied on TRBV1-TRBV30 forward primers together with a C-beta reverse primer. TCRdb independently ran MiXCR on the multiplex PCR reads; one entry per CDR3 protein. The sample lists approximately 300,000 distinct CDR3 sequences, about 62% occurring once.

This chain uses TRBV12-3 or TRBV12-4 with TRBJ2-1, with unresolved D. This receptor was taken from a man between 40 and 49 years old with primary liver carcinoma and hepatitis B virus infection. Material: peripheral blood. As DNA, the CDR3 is TGTGCCGGCAGTTTCCTGGGGAATGAGCAGTTCTTA. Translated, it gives CAGSFLGNEQFL.